Listed below are T cell receptor beta chains from one sample, sequenced in a study of T-cell reconstitution after alpha-beta-depleted transplantation in children. TCRdb itself ran the PCR reads through MiXCR, one entry per CDR3 protein. The sample shows tens of thousands of distinct CDR3 sequences, approximately 8.7% of them seen only once. The source was PBMCs, mostly from graft donor cells, collected 60 days after TCRalphabeta/CD19-depleted stem cell transplant. The receptors originated from a male patient between 2 and 9 years old who had a stem cell transplant for chronic granulomatous disease, so the T cells may come from the graft donor. Each CDR3 is given without its conserved first and last residue.

v_call,cdr3_aa
TRBV4-1,ASSRTSGRARDEQY
TRBV3-1,ASSLHQGLAGRVYEQY
TRBV7-2,ASSFMENTEAF
TRBV7-2,ASSQGPFYGYT
TRBV28,ASHSWGYEQY
TRBV5-1,ASSLFTPSSGNTIY
TRBV7-2,ASSFILYNEQF
TRBV7-2,ASTLTSNTGELF
TRBV4-1,ASSQSEGAWNEQY
TRBV29-1,SVVGPSGRFLNEQF
TRBV30,AWTSGTYEQY
TRBV11-2,ASSLEASGIPGDEQF
TRBV20-1,SAGGGAGRSYNEQF
TRBV7-3,ASSPMGSLGGYT
TRBV7-5,ISVSEAGLAGGTYEQY
TRBV18,ASSRTGGEKRYGYT
TRBV19,ASSIGPTGYSPLH
TRBV6-1,ASGGRGSSYNEQF
TRBV2,ASRAGQGVETQY
TRBV20-1,SADPASGSINEQY
TRBV7-9,ASSSIIGAF
TRBV12-3/TRBV12-4,ASTLQRDSRYEQY
TRBV3-1,ASTPTVSAYNEQF
TRBV7-2,ASSPRVGGRETQY
TRBV6-4,ASSRLAGEKTQY
TRBV10-2,ASSETTGQYRSYEQY
TRBV10-2,ASSEGTGELF
TRBV4-3,ASTPNVNTEAF
TRBV29-1,SVDRGGHNEQF
TRBV7-9,ASSLDRGKYNEQF
TRBV6-5,ASSYSRTSGRREQY
TRBV11-2,ASSLLPLLGTTFDNEQF
TRBV5-1,ASSLAPLTSPRGDTQY
TRBV6-2/TRBV6-3,ASSYPPQGGFDYGYT
TRBV5-1,ASSLDRGFQETQY
TRBV27,ASSLLGGVGSPLH
TRBV19,ASRGQETQY
TRBV3-1,ASSPLLKEIYTEAF
TRBV28,ASSLGGRGNSPLH
TRBV6-5,ASHNGGTGSSEQY
TRBV11-2,ASSLGGPGLPAGVDTQY
TRBV20-1,SAHAKRAPGGNQPQH
TRBV29-1,SGPRGRDTEAF
TRBV7-9,ASSLAHSGGAGEKLF
TRBV12-3/TRBV12-4,ASSTSNSGELF
TRBV27,ASSFGAAMSYEQY
TRBV27,ASSLYQGTDTQY
TRBV5-1,ASSGRQLQETQY
TRBV6-5,ASSSLYGSYNEQF
TRBV12-3/TRBV12-4,ASSLVRGTSGSTNTGELF